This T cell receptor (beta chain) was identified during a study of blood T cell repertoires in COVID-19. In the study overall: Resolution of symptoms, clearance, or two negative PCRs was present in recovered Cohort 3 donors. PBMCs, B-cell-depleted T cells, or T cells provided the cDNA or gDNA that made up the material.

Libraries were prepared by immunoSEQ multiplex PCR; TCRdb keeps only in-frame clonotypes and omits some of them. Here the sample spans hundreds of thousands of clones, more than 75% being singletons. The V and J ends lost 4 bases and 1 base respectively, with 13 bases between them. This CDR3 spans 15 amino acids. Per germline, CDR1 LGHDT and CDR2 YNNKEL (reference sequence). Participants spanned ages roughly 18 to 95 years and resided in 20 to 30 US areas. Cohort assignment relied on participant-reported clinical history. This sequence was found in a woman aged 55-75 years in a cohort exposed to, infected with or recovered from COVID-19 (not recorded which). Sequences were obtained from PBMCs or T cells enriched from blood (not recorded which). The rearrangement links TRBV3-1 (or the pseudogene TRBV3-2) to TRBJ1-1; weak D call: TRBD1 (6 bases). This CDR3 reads CASSPTDRRNTEAFF. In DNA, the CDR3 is TGTGCCAGCAGCCCTACCGACAGGCGGAACACTGAAGCTTTCTTT.